The 3 T cell receptor beta chains below were found in one sample sequenced in a study of Graves' ophthalmopathy and Graves' hyperthyroidism. Amplified material comprised TCR beta CDR3 regions derived from RNA transcripts. HTBI-primed first-round RT-PCR preceded second-round multiplex PCR. Each CDR3 protein gets one entry after TCRdb re-called the multiplex PCR reads with MiXCR. Of 300,000 to 400,000 distinct CDR3 sequences in the sample, 15% to 20% were seen once. Sequencing used peripheral blood. The receptors here all came from an adult man with Graves' ophthalmopathy.

CDR3 sequence: CAISSAWSGARTEAFF. CDR3 nucleotide sequence: TGTGCCATCAGCTCTGCCTGGTCGGGGGCGCGGACTGAAGCTTTCTTT. The J gene is TRBJ1-1, the V gene TRBV28; D possibly corresponds to TRBD1 (6 bases). V lost 10 bases to trimming and J lost 5 bases, with 26 bases between them. This CDR3 is built from 16 residues. From germline, CDR1 is MDHEN and CDR2 SYDVKM.

This clonotype occurred many times. The gene calls are TRBV7-9 and TRBJ1-1; a possible D gene is TRBD1 (5 bases). V lost 5 bases and J lost 4, with 17 bases in between. The CDR3 consists of 15 residues. Germline CDR1 SEHNR, CDR2 FQNEAQ (reference sequence). CDR3 in amino acids: CASSDRQGWATEAFF. The CDR3 DNA follows: TGTGCCAGCAGCGACCGCCAGGGCTGGGCCACTGAAGCTTTCTTT.

J is TRBJ2-7 and V is TRBV20-1, with D maybe TRBD2 (5 bases). This CDR3 contains 15 residues. The V end was cut by 0 bases, the J end by 2 bases, with 14 bases between. The germline V gene encodes CDR1 DFQATT and CDR2 SNEGSKA (reference sequence). CDR3 sequence: CSARDLGGRTYEQYF. For the CDR3, the DNA is TGCAGTGCTAGAGATCTCGGCGGGCGAACCTACGAGCAGTACTTC.